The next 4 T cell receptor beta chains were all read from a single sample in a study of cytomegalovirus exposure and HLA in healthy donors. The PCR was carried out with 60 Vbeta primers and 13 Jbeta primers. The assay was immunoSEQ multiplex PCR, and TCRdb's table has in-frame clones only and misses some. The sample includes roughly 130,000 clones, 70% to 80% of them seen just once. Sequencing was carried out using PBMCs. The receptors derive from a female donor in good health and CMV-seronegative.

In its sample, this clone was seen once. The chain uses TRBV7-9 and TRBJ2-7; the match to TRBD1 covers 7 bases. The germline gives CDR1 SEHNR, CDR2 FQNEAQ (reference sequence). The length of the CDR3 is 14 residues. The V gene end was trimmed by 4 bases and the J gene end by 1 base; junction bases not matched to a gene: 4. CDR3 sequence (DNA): TGTGCCAGCAGCTCACAGGGACAGTCCTACGAGCAGTACTTC. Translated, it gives CASSSQGQSYEQYF.

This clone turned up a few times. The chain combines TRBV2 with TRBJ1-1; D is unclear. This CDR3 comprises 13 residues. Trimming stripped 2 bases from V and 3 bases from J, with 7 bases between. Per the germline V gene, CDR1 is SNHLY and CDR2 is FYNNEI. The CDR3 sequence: CASSELGDTEAFF. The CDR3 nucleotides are TGTGCCAGCAGTGAACTCGGGGACACTGAAGCTTTCTTT.

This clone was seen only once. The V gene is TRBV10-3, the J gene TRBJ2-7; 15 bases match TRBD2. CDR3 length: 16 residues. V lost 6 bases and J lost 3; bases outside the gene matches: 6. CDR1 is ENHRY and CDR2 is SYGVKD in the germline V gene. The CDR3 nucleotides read TGTGCCATCAGCTACGGGACTAGCGGGGGGCACTACGAGCAGTACTTC. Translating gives CAISYGTSGGHYEQYF.

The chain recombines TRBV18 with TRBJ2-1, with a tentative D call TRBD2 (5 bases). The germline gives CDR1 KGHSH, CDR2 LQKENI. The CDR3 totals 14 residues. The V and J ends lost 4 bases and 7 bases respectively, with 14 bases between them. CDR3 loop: CASSLVVGRNEQFF. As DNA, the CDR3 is TGTGCCAGCTCACTTGTAGTTGGGAGAAATGAGCAGTTCTTC.